Listed here are 21 T cell receptor beta chains from one sample, sequenced in a study of OX40 agonist ivuxolimab in advanced cancers. The protocol was immunoSEQ multiplex PCR, while the TCRdb copy is restricted to in-frame clones and leaves out a portion. The table has roughly 50,000 clones, around 87% seen once. Sequenced material: CD4+ or CD8+ T cells sorted from blood, taken in a trial of the OX40 agonist ivuxolimab. These receptors were collected from an adult with an advanced solid tumor such as melanoma, head and neck, liver or kidney cancer.

This clone has a count of ten or more. V usage is TRBV27 and J usage is TRBJ2-3, with TRBD1 matching 9 bases. Germline assignment: CDR1 MNHEY and CDR2 SMNVEV (reference sequence). V was pared by 3 bases and J by 1 base, with 8 bases of the junction left unmatched. The CDR3 totals 17 residues. CDR3 residues: CASSFYGTGIRTDTQYF. DNA for the CDR3: TGTGCCAGCAGTTTTTACGGGACAGGGATTCGCACAGATACGCAGTATTTT.

The chain employs TRBV13 and TRBJ2-5, with 11 bases aligning to TRBD2. Looked up from germline, CDR1 is PRHDT and CDR2 is FYEKMQ (reference sequence). This CDR3 is built from 14 residues. Losses at the gene ends were 5 bases for V and 4 bases for J; bases not matched to a gene: 3. The CDR3 sequence: CASSIAGGSETQYF. The CDR3 coding sequence is TGTGCCAGCAGCATAGCGGGGGGGTCAGAGACCCAGTACTTC.

The rearrangement uses TRBV7-9 and TRBJ2-2; TRBD1 is a possible D gene (5 bases). V was clipped by 3 bases and J by 3 bases, with 17 bases between them. The CDR3 extends over 17 amino acids. Germline values: CDR1 SEHNR, CDR2 FQNEAQ (reference sequence). CDR3 sequence (DNA): TGTGCCAGCAGCTTGCTAGGGGCGGCCTTATACACCGGGGAGCTGTTTTTT. It translates to CASSLLGAALYTGELFF.

The chain is built from TRBV9 and TRBJ1-1; D uncertain. V lost 4 bases to trimming and J lost 1 base, with 11 bases between them. CDR3 length: 14 amino acids. Germline values: CDR1 SGDLS, CDR2 YYNGEE. CDR3 sequence: CASSPDRGNTEAFF. CDR3 DNA sequence: TGTGCCAGCAGCCCCGATCGAGGGAACACTGAAGCTTTCTTT.

The chain has TRBV29-1 and TRBJ1-1; no clear D gene. The CDR3 has 13 residues. The V and J ends lost 4 bases and 4 bases respectively, with 13 bases between them. Germline CDR1 is SQVTM and CDR2 is ANQGSEA. CDR3 region: CSVGSGLGTEAFF. The CDR3 nucleotides are TGCAGCGTTGGATCAGGTTTGGGCACTGAAGCTTTCTTT.

The rearrangement links TRBV7-6 to TRBJ2-1; D is undetermined. This CDR3 contains 15 residues. Trimming stripped 0 bases from V and 10 bases from J, with 16 bases between. Germline V gives CDR1 SGHVS, CDR2 FNYEAQ. CDR3 in amino acids: CASSLALARLEEQFF. CDR3 DNA sequence: TGTGCCAGCAGCTTAGCTTTGGCTAGATTGGAGGAGCAGTTCTTC.

The gene calls are TRBV7-9 and TRBJ2-3; a possible D gene is TRBD2 (7 bases). Germline values: CDR1 SEHNR, CDR2 FQNEAQ (reference sequence). This CDR3 spans 16 amino acids. Trimming left V 4 bases short and J 1 base short, with 15 bases between. The CDR3 nucleotides are TGTGCCAGCAGCTCGCCCGGGGGGCGGGGCACAGATACGCAGTATTTT. This encodes CASSSPGGRGTDTQYF.

By frequency in the sample, this clone is medium-sized. The chain's CDR3 is CASSFNLHKPQHF. CDR3 nucleotide sequence: TGTGCCAGCAGTTTTAACCTTCACAAGCCCCAGCATTTT. This rearrangement joins TRBV27 to TRBJ1-5; D uncertain. CDR1 and CDR2 (germline): MNHEY, SMNVEV (reference sequence). V shed 3 bases and J shed 8 bases, with 11 bases lying between them. CDR3 size: 13 residues.

This chain joins TRBV27 and TRBJ2-6, with D possibly TRBD1 on 6 matching bases. The CDR3 extends over 14 amino acids. Looked up from germline, CDR1 is MNHEY and CDR2 is SMNVEV (reference sequence). The V end lost 3 bases, the J end lost 7 bases, and 10 bases lay between the germline ends. This CDR3 reads CASSFSGTANVLTF. The CDR3 DNA reads as TGTGCCAGCAGTTTTTCCGGGACAGCCAACGTCCTGACTTTC.

The chain couples TRBV9 to TRBJ1-2; the D is unclear. With 2 bases removed from V and 0 bases from J, the gap between germline ends came to 17 bases. The CDR3 covers 17 residues. Per the germline V gene, CDR1 is SGDLS and CDR2 is YYNGEE. CDR3 bases: TGTGCCAGCAGCGTTAATGGGCGACTGAGCCCTAACTATGGCTACACCTTC. Its protein product is CASSVNGRLSPNYGYTF.

This chain connects TRBV6-5 to TRBJ1-4; 9 bases map to TRBD1. Germline lookup yields CDR1 MNHEY and CDR2 SVGAGI. Trimming at V came to 9 bases and at J to 6 bases, leaving 2 bases not matched to a gene. The CDR3 is 12 residues long. The CDR3 nucleotides read TGTGCCAGTAGACAGGGGGATGAAAAACTGTTTTTT. Amino acid sequence: CASRQGDEKLFF.

The J gene is TRBJ1-2, the V gene TRBV5-1, with 9 bases lining up with TRBD1. Germline CDR1 reads SGHRS; CDR2 reads YFSETQ. V shed 1 base and J 8 bases; nucleotides not matched to a gene: 6. This CDR3 is built from 14 residues. CDR3 sequence: CASSLTQGAEGYTF. For the CDR3, the DNA is TGCGCCAGCAGCTTGACACAGGGGGCGGAAGGCTACACCTTC.

The chain combines TRBV19 with TRBJ2-1; TRBD1 aligns across 8 bases. Germline assignment: CDR1 LNHDA and CDR2 SQIVND (reference sequence). The J segment lost 1 base and the V segment lost 4 bases, leaving 6 bases of the junction unmatched. The CDR3 runs to 16 residues. The CDR3 here is CASSTPDRGSYNEQFF. The CDR3 nucleotides read TGTGCCAGTAGTACCCCCGACAGGGGATCCTACAATGAGCAGTTCTTC.

The V and J genes are TRBV4-1 and TRBJ2-1; D remains ambiguous. The CDR3 has 13 amino acids. Trimming stripped 2 bases from V and 4 bases from J, with 6 bases between. Germline lookup yields CDR1 MGHRA and CDR2 YSYEKL. The CDR3 sequence is CASSQPWYNEQFF. The CDR3 DNA reads as TGCGCCAGCAGCCAACCATGGTACAATGAGCAGTTCTTC.

This chain joins TRBV27 and TRBJ1-4, with 8 nucleotides matching TRBD1. This CDR3 is 17 amino acids long. From germline, CDR1 is MNHEY and CDR2 SMNVEV (reference sequence). Trimming removed 2 bases from V and 6 bases from J; junction bases left unmatched: 11. The CDR3 DNA reads as TGTGCCAGCAGTTTAAGGGCGTCAGGGGGCGCGTATGAAAAACTGTTTTTT. It encodes CASSLRASGGAYEKLFF.

The chain employs TRBV27 and TRBJ2-2; D unclear. CDR1 and CDR2 (germline): MNHEY, SMNVEV (reference sequence). V gave up 2 bases and J gave up 6 bases, with 4 bases separating them. The CDR3 runs 12 residues. CDR3 nucleotide sequence: TGTGCCAGCAGTTTAACGGCCGGGGAGCTGTTTTTT. Translated: CASSLTAGELFF.

The chain is built from TRBV7-2 and TRBJ1-2, with D uncertain. The germline gives CDR1 SGHTA, CDR2 FQGNSA. The CDR3 length is 13 residues. V was pared by 8 bases and J by 5 bases, with 15 bases between. CDR3 coding DNA: TGTGCCAGCCGAGACATAAGCCTTTATGGCTACACCTTC. Protein: CASRDISLYGYTF.

V gene TRBV27 combines with J gene TRBJ1-2; D unresolved. CDR3 length equals 14 residues. Deletions cut 3 bases from V and 6 bases from J, with 14 bases between. In germline, CDR1 is MNHEY, CDR2 SMNVEV (reference sequence). The CDR3 DNA follows: TGTGCCAGCAGTTTGGACGGACCGCCCAATGGCTACACCTTC. Its protein product is CASSLDGPPNGYTF.

This rearrangement joins TRBV7-9 to TRBJ1-4; D might be TRBD1 (6 bases). The CDR3 extends over 16 amino acids. Germline V CDR1 and CDR2: SEHNR, FQNEAQ (reference sequence). V lost 5 bases, J lost 2 bases, and 15 bases lay in between. This CDR3 reads CASSDWDNPTNEKLFF. The CDR3 coding sequence is TGTGCCAGCAGCGACTGGGACAACCCGACTAATGAAAAACTGTTTTTT.

V is TRBV27 and J is TRBJ2-2; no reliable D call. In germline, CDR1 is MNHEY, CDR2 SMNVEV (reference sequence). The ends were cut back, 0 bases at V and 5 bases at J, with 13 bases in the middle. CDR3 length equals 16 residues. This chain's CDR3 is CASSLSYIRVTGELFF. The CDR3 DNA follows: TGTGCCAGCAGTTTATCGTACATAAGGGTTACCGGGGAGCTGTTTTTT.

The rearrangement joins TRBV11-3 to TRBJ2-1; D assignment may be TRBD1 or TRBD2 (5 bases each). This CDR3 comprises 15 residues. Germline CDR1 is SGHNT and CDR2 is YENEEA. Trimming shortened V by 7 bases and J by 0 bases, and 13 bases separated the two germline ends. CDR3 protein: CASIATVSSYNEQFF. CDR3 nucleotides: TGTGCCAGCATAGCGACAGTTAGCTCCTACAATGAGCAGTTCTTC.